This T cell receptor beta chain stems from a study of T cells in localized non-small cell lung cancer. The CDR3 is 14 amino acids. CDR1 LNHDA and CDR2 SQIVND come from the germline V gene (reference sequence). Trimming took 7 bases from V and 9 from J, leaving 19 bases between them. This table comes from immunoSEQ multiplex PCR, and its TCRdb copy is limited to in-frame clones, with some not included. The sample has roughly 71,000 clones, about 86% seen once. The source is a male donor aged 60 or older with stage III squamous cell lung carcinoma. The chain employs TRBV19 and TRBJ2-1, with D possibly being TRBD1 or TRBD2 (5 bases each). Material: peripheral blood, obtained before any cancer treatment. The CDR3 DNA sequence: TGTGCCAGTAATGTGTGGGGCGCCGAGGGTGAGCAGTTCTTC. Translated, it gives CASNVWGAEGEQFF. The entire variable domain, with the rest obtained from reference TRBV19 and TRBJ2-1, is as follows: DGGITQSPKYLFRKEGQNVTLSCEQNLNHDAMYWYRQDPGQGLRLIYYSQIVNDFQKGDIAEGYSVSREKKESFPLTVTSAQKNPTAFYLCASNVWGAEGEQFFGPGTRLTVL.